This T cell receptor (beta chain) was identified during a study of blood T cell repertoires in COVID-19 (dated by TCRdb to 2018 to 2021). Turning to the overall study: The collaborator samples originated in the United States, Italy and Spain and spanned the acute and convalescent phases of COVID-19. The material from the prospective study consisted of cDNA or gDNA derived from T cells, B-cell-depleted T cells, or PBMCs. Deeply sampled blood TCRbeta repertoires from subjects exposed to, actively infected with, or recovered from COVID-19 were included in the dataset. The repertoires were released in a freely available public database meant as a resource for research on the immune response to SARS-CoV-2. The samples were drawn from the first 160 participants of the ongoing ImmuneRACE study and from more than 1,000 subjects provided by 6 global collaborators. Nearly every sample came with metadata listing a de-identified subject ID, COVID-19 status, age in years and sex. HLA class I and class II types, where available, came from metadata supplied by the sample provider rather than from assay-based typing.

General study outcomes and caveats: The amount of clinical and demographic metadata varied by source and participant and was provided uncurated.

Whole blood was collected in K2EDTA tubes by collaborating institutions according to the institutions' own protocols. For TCRbeta analysis, collaborator samples were shipped as frozen whole blood, as isolated PBMCs, or as DNA extracted from either sample type. The immunoSEQ Assay, a bias-controlled multiplex PCR, was used to amplify TCRbeta CDR3 regions from genomic DNA. Per the original workflow: The number of nucleated cells in each sample was estimated from the amplification of reference gene primers within the assay. Sequence reads were collapsed and filtered to measure the absolute abundance of every unique TCRbeta CDR3 rearrangement. For each sample, productive Simpson clonality was calculated as the square root of Simpson's diversity index across productive rearrangements. What TCRdb holds here is the immuneACCESS table cut down to in-frame rearrangements. Part of the clones is not present; checked against another copy, under half of the missing clones reflect an unresolved V gene, and the others are unexplained. V and J calls and clone size are given by that table; D and trimming were obtained from the DNA. Here the sample has tens of thousands of clones; roughly 79% occur a single time. The top ten clonotypes cover 20% of the sample.

Concerning this clone: It lacks a known antigen. Base qualities are not provided; no much larger clone lies one nucleotide away.

At the junction V is shortened by 7 bases and J by 2 bases, with 12 bases in between. The germline V gene encodes CDR1 SEHNR and CDR2 FQNEAQ (reference sequence). The CDR3 starts with the cysteine, ends with the phenylalanine, and has 13 residues. The only DNA kept is the CDR3, 39 bases in frame from the first base. The chain uses TRBV7-9 and TRBJ2-7; tentative D gene TRBD2, with 5 bases matching. Sequencing used peripheral blood. The receptor comes from a woman between 70 and 85 years old with acute or convalescent COVID-19. The CDR3 corresponds to CASTNSATYEQYF. The nucleotides are TGTGCCAGCACCAATAGCGCTACCTACGAGCAGTACTTC.